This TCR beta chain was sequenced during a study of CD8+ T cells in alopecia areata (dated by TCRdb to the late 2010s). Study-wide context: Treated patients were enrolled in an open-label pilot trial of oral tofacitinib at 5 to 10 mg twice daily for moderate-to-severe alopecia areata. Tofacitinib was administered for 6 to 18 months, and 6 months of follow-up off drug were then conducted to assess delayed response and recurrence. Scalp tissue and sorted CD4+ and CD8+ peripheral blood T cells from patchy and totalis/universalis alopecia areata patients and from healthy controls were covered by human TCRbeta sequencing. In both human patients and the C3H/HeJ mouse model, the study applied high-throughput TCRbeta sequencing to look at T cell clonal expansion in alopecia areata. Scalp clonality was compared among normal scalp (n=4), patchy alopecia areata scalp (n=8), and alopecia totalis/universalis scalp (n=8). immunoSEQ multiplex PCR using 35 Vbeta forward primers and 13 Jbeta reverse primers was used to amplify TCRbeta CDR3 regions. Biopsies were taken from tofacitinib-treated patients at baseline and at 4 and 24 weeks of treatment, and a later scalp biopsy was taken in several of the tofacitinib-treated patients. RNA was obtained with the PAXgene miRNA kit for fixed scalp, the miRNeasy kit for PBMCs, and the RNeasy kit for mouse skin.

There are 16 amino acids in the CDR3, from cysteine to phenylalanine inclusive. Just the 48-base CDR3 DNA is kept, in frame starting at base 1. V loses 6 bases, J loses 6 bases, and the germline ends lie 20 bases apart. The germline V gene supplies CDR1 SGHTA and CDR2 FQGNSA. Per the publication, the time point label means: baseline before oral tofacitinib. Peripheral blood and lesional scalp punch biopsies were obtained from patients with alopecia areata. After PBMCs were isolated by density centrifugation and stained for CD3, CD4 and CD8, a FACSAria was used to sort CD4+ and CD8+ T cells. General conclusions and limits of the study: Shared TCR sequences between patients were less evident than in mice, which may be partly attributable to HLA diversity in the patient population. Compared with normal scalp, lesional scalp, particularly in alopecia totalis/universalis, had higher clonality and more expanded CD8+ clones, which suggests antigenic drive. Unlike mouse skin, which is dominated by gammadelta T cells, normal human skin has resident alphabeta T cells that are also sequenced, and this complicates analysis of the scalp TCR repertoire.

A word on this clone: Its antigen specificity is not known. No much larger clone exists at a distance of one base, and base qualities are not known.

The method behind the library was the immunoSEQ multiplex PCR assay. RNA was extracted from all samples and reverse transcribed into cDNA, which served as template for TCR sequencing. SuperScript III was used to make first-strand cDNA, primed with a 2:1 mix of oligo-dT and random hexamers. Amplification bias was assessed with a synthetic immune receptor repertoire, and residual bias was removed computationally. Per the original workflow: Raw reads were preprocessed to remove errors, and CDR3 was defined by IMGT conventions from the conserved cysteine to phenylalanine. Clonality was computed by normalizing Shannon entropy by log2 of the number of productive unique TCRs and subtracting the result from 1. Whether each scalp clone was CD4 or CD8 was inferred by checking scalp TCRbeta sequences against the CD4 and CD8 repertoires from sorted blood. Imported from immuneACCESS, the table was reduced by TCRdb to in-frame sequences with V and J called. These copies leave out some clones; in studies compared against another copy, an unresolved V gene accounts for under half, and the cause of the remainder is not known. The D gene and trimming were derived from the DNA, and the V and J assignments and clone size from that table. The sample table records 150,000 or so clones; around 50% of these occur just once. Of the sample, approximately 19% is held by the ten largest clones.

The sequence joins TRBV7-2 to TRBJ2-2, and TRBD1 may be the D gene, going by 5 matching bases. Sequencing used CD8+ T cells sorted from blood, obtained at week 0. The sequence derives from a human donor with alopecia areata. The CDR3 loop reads CASSTTRGFVAGELFF. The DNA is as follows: TGTGCCAGCAGTACGACAAGGGGATTTGTCGCCGGGGAGCTGTTTTTT.